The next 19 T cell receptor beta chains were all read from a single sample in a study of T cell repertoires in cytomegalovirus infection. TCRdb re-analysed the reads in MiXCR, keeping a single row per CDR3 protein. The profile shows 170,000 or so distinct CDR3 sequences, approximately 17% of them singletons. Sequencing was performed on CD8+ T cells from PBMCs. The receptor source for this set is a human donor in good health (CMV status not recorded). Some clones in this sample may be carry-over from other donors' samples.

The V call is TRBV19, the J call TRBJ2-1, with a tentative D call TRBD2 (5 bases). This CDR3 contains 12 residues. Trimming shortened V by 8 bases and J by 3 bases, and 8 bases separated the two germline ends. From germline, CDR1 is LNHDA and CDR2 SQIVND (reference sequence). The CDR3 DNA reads TGTGCCAGTGGCAGCGGCTACAATGAGCAGTTCTTC. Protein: CASGSGYNEQFF.

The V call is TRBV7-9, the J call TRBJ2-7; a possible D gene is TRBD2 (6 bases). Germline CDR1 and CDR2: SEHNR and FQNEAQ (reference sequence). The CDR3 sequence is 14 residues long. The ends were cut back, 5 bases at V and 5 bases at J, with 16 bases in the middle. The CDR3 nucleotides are TGTGCCAGCAGCCCCGCCCTAGGAGGGGACGAGCAGTACTTC. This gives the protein CASSPALGGDEQYF.

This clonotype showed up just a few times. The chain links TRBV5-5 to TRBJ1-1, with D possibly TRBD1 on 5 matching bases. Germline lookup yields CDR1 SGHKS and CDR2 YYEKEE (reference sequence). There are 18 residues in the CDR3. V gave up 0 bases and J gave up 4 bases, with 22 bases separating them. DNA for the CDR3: TGTGCCAGCAGCTTGGGCCGTATTAACCCCCTCACAGGCACTGAAGCTTTCTTT. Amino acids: CASSLGRINPLTGTEAFF.

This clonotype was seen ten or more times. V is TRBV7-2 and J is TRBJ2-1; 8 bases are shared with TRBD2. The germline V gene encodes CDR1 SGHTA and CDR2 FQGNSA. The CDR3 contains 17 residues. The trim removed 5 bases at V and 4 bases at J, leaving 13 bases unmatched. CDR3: CASSPPGVSGVYNEQFF. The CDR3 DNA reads TGTGCCAGCAGCCCCCCGGGGGTTAGCGGGGTATACAATGAGCAGTTCTTC.

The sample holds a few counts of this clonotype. The CDR3 DNA sequence: TGTGCCAGCAGCTTAAATGGAAGACAGGACCGGACTAGCGGGGGCTATGAGCAGTTCTTC. It encodes CASSLNGRQDRTSGGYEQFF. The chain is built from TRBV7-9 and TRBJ2-1; 13 bases match TRBD2. The CDR3 consists of 20 residues. V trimming: 2 bases; J trimming: 8 bases; junction bases outside the gene matches: 18. Germline lookup yields CDR1 SEHNR and CDR2 FQNEAQ (reference sequence).

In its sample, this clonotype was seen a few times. The CDR3 reads CASSPAAYEQYF. The CDR3 nucleotides read TGTGCCAGCAGCCCCGCGGCCTACGAGCAGTACTTC. The chain recombines TRBV7-9 with TRBJ2-7; D is unclear. Germline V gene data show CDR1 as SEHNR and CDR2 as FQNEAQ (reference sequence). Trimming cost V 5 bases and J 2 bases, with 7 bases left between them. CDR3 length equals 12 residues. The full variable domain, its missing parts supplied by reference TRBV7-9 and TRBJ2-7, is DTGVSQNPRHKITKRGQNVTFRCDPISEHNRLYWYRQTLGQGPEFLTYFQNEAQLEKSRLLSDRFSAERPKGSFSTLEIQRTEQGDSAMYLCASSPAAYEQYFGPGTRLTVT.

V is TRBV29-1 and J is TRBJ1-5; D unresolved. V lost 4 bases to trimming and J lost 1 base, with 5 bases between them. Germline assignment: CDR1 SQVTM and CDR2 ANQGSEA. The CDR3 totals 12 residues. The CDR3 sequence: CSVVGSNQPQHF. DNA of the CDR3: TGCAGCGTTGTCGGGAGCAATCAGCCCCAGCATTTT. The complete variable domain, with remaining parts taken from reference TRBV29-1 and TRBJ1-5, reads SAVISQKPSRDICQRGTSLTIQCQVDSQVTMMFWYRQQPGQSLTLIATANQGSEATYESGFVIDKFPISRPNLTFSTLTVSNMSPEDSSIYLCSVVGSNQPQHFGDGTRLSIL.

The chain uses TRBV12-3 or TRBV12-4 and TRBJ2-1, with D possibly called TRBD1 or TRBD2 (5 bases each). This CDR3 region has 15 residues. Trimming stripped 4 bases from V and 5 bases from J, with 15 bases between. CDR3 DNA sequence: TGTGCCAGCAGTTCCCCCTCCACGGGGCACAATGAGCAGTTCTTC. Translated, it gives CASSSPSTGHNEQFF.

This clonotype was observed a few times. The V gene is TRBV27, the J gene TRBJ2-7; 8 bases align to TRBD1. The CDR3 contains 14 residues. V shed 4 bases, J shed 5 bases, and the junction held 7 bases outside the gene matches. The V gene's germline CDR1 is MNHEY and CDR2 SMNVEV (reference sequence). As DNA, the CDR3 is TGTGCCAGCAGTTCGGGACAGGATAGGGACGAGCAGTACTTC. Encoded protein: CASSSGQDRDEQYF.

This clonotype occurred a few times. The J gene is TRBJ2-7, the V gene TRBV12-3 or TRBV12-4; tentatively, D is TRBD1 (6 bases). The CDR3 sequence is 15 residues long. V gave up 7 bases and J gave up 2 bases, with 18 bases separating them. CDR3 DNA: TGTGCCAGCAAAAGAACCGGACAGAAGGCCTACGAGCAGTACTTC. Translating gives CASKRTGQKAYEQYF.

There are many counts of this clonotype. The CDR3: CASSFSTDTQYF. CDR3 bases: TGTGCCAGCAGCTTTAGCACAGATACGCAGTATTTT. The chain has TRBV7-2 and TRBJ2-3; no firm D call. V shed 3 bases and J shed 0 bases, with 1 base lying between them. CDR1 is SGHTA and CDR2 is FQGNSA in the germline V gene. This CDR3 spans 12 amino acids.

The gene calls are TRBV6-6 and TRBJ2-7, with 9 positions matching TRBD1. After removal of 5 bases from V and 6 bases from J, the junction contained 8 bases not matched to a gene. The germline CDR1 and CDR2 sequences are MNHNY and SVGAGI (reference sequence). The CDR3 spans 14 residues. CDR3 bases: TGTGCCAGCAGTCCGGGACAGGGTGGGGGCGAGCAGTACTTC. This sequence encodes CASSPGQGGGEQYF.

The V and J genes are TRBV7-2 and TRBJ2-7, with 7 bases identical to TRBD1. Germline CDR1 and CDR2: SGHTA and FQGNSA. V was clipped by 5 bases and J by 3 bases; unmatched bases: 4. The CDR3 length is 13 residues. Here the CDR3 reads CASSVGQLYEQYF. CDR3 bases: TGTGCCAGCAGCGTGGGACAGCTCTACGAGCAGTACTTC.

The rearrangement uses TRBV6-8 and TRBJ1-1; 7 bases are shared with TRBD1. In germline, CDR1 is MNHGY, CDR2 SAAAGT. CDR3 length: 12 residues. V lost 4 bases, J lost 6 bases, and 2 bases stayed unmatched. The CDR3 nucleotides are TGTGCCAGCAGTTTGGGACAGCCTGAAGCTTTCTTT. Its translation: CASSLGQPEAFF.

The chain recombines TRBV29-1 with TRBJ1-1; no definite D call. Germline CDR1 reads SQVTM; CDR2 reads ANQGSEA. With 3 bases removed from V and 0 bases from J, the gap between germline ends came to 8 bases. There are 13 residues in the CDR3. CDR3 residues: CSVDGFMNTEAFF. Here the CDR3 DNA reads TGCAGCGTTGACGGCTTTATGAACACTGAAGCTTTCTTT.

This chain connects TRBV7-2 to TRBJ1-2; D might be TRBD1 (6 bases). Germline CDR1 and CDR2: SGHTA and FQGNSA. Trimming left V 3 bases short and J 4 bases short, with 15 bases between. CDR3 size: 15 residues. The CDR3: CASSFNREGIYGYTF. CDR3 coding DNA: TGTGCCAGCAGCTTCAACAGGGAGGGTATCTATGGCTACACCTTC.

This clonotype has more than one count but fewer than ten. The CDR3 sequence: CASSYSGTSGGSYNEQFF. The CDR3 nucleotides are TGTGCCAGCAGTTACTCAGGGACTAGCGGGGGCTCCTACAATGAGCAGTTCTTC. The genes are TRBV6-5 and TRBJ2-1, with TRBD2 identical over 14 bases. CDR1 MNHEY and CDR2 SVGAGI come from the germline V gene. The V gene end was trimmed by 0 bases and the J gene end by 0 bases; junction bases not matched to a gene: 1. The CDR3 has 18 amino acids.

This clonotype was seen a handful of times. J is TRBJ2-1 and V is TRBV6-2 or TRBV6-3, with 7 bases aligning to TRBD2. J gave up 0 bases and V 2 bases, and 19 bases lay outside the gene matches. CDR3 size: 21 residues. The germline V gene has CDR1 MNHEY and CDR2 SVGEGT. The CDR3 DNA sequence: TGTGCCAGCAGTTACCCTACCGCGGGGGTAGTAGGAGGGAGCTCCTACAATGAGCAGTTCTTC. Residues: CASSYPTAGVVGGSSYNEQFF.

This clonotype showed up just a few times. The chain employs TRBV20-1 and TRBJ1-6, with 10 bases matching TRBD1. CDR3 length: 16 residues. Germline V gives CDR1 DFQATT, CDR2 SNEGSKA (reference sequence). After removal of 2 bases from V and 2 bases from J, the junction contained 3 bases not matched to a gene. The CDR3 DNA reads TGCAGTGCTAGAAACGACAGGGGGCCCTATAATTCACCCCTCCACTTT. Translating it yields CSARNDRGPYNSPLHF.